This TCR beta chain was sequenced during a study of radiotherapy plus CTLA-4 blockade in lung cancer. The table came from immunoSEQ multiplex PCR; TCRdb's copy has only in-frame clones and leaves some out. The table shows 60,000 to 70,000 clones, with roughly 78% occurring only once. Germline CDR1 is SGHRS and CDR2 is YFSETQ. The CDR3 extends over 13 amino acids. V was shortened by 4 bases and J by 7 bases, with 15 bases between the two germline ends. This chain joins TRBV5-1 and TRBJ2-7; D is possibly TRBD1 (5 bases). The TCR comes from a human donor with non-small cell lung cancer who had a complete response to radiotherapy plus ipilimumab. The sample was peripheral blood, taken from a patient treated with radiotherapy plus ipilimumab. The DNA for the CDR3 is TGCGCCAGCAGCCAGGGTCCATCTGTTGAGCAGTACTTC. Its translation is CASSQGPSVEQYF.